The 26 T cell receptor beta chains listed next were all sequenced from one sample in a study of response to subunit inactivated influenza vaccine. TCRdb re-analysed the RT-PCR reads in MiXCR, keeping a single row per CDR3 protein. The sample holds about 650,000 distinct CDR3 sequences, 14% seen once. Sequenced here: PBMCs from blood, sampled around two weeks before vaccination. These receptors were collected from a man in his forties or fifties who received an inactivated influenza vaccine.

This clonotype was recorded at least ten times. This chain connects TRBV4-1 to TRBJ2-2; D is unclear. CDR3 length: 15 amino acids. From germline, CDR1 is MGHRA and CDR2 YSYEKL. Trimming pared 2 bases from V and 0 bases from J, leaving 7 bases between. DNA of the CDR3: TGCGCCAGCAGCCAATTTAGAGCGAACACCGGGGAGCTGTTTTTT. Amino acid sequence: CASSQFRANTGELFF.

This clonotype was found many times. This chain links TRBV6-6 with TRBJ2-1; the D gene is possibly TRBD2 (7 bases). Trimming removed 1 base from V and 7 bases from J, with 14 bases in between. The CDR3 has 15 residues. Germline assignment: CDR1 MNHNY and CDR2 SVGAGI (reference sequence). CDR3 protein: CASSYLGGGGNEQFF. Written as DNA, the CDR3 is TGTGCCAGCAGTTACTTGGGAGGGGGGGGTAATGAGCAGTTCTTC.

Only a few counts were recorded for this clonotype. The V call is TRBV4-2, the J call TRBJ2-2; maybe TRBD2 (5 bases). With 0 bases removed from V and 7 bases from J, the gap between germline ends came to 15 bases. Germline CDR1 LGHNA, CDR2 YNFKEQ. The CDR3 covers 16 residues. CDR3: CASSQDHSSRGGELFF. CDR3 nucleotides: TGTGCCAGCAGCCAAGATCATAGCTCTCGGGGCGGGGAGCTGTTTTTT.

J is TRBJ1-2 and V is TRBV20-1; 8 positions agree with TRBD1. J was trimmed by 3 bases and V by 1 base; bases with no gene match: 1. Germline V gives CDR1 DFQATT, CDR2 SNEGSKA (reference sequence). The CDR3 is 13 amino acids. The CDR3 sequence is CSARADRDYGYTF. CDR3 nucleotide sequence: TGCAGTGCTAGAGCGGACAGGGACTATGGCTACACCTTC.

DNA for the CDR3: TGTGCCAGCAGCGGGGACAGCGGGAATTCACCCCTCCACTTT. It yields the protein CASSGDSGNSPLHF. J is TRBJ1-6 and V is TRBV7-9, with 7 nucleotides matching TRBD1. V was clipped by 5 bases and J by 7 bases; unmatched bases: 5. Germline CDR1 reads SEHNR; CDR2 reads FQNEAQ (reference sequence). The CDR3 runs to 14 residues.

V and J are TRBV27 and TRBJ2-3; the D gene could be TRBD1 or TRBD2 (6 bases each). V was pared by 3 bases and J by 1 base, with 11 bases between. CDR3 length equals 15 residues. Per the germline V gene, CDR1 is MNHEY and CDR2 is SMNVEV (reference sequence). The CDR3 loop reads CASSFFGGGTDTQYF. The CDR3 DNA reads TGTGCCAGCAGTTTCTTCGGGGGCGGCACAGATACGCAGTATTTT.

This clonotype was seen a handful of times. The chain combines TRBV7-9 with TRBJ1-1; D gene unclear. CDR1 is SEHNR and CDR2 is FQNEAQ in the germline V gene (reference sequence). CDR3 length: 14 residues. V was shortened by 4 bases and J by 9 bases, with 18 bases between the two germline ends. DNA for the CDR3: TGTGCCAGCAGCTCCTCCCCTGCGGGGAAAAAAGCTTTCTTT. Protein sequence: CASSSSPAGKKAFF.

This clonotype was found a few times. The chain's CDR3 is CASVPALGSSPLHF. As DNA, the CDR3 is TGTGCCAGCGTCCCCGCGCTCGGGAGTTCACCCCTCCACTTT. V and J are TRBV28 and TRBJ1-6, with D hard to call. Germline V CDR1 and CDR2: MDHEN, SYDVKM. The CDR3 has 14 residues. V was cut by 8 bases and J by 9 bases, with 17 bases left in between. Looking up the rest from reference TRBV28 and TRBJ1-6 gives the full variable domain: DVKVTQSSRYLVKRTGEKVFLECVQDMDHENMFWYRQDPGLGLRLIYFSYDVKMKEKGDIPEGYSVSREKKERFSLILESASTNQTSMYLCASVPALGSSPLHFGNGTRLTVT.

The count of this clonotype is one. The chain joins TRBV7-9 to TRBJ1-4; D is possibly TRBD1 (6 bases). There are 15 residues in the CDR3. V lost 5 bases to trimming and J lost 2 bases, with 12 bases between them. The germline gives CDR1 SEHNR, CDR2 FQNEAQ (reference sequence). The CDR3 reads CASSDTGTTNEKLFF. The CDR3 coding sequence is TGTGCCAGCAGCGACACAGGGACGACTAATGAAAAACTGTTTTTT.

There are a few counts of this clonotype. This chain joins TRBV6-2 or TRBV6-3 and TRBJ2-2; 8 positions agree with TRBD1. Trimming removed 5 bases from V and 1 base from J; junction bases left unmatched: 9. The germline V gene has CDR1 MNHEY and CDR2 SVGEGT. The CDR3 is 17 amino acids. Here the CDR3 DNA reads TGTGCCAGCAGTCACTTCCCCGGGACAGGGAACACCGGGGAGCTGTTTTTT. It encodes CASSHFPGTGNTGELFF.

This clonotype has at least ten counts. This chain links TRBV12-3 or TRBV12-4 with TRBJ1-2; D uncertain. The CDR3 has 12 residues. Deletions cut 5 bases from V and 4 bases from J, with 8 bases between. The chain's CDR3 is CASSLGAYGYTF. The CDR3, as DNA: TGTGCCAGCAGTCTAGGAGCCTATGGCTACACCTTC.

A few counts support this clonotype. The chain carries TRBV6-2 or TRBV6-3 and TRBJ2-2; D not resolved. Trimming shortened V by 0 bases and J by 4 bases, and 12 bases separated the two germline ends. This CDR3 has 16 residues. Germline V gene lookup returns CDR1 MNHEY and CDR2 SVGEGT. DNA for the CDR3: TGTGCCAGCAGTTACTCAGTAGGTGGGGTCACCGGGGAGCTGTTTTTT. Amino acids: CASSYSVGGVTGELFF.

The V and J genes are TRBV18 and TRBJ2-5; TRBD1 matches 7 bases. The CDR3 covers 14 residues. Trimming removed 8 bases from V and 0 bases from J; junction bases left unmatched: 6. Germline CDR1 KGHSH, CDR2 LQKENI. This CDR3 reads CASKGQRYQETQYF. Here the CDR3 DNA reads TGTGCCAGCAAGGGACAGAGATACCAAGAGACCCAGTACTTC.

In its sample, this clonotype was seen a few times. This chain connects TRBV28 to TRBJ2-5; D uncertain. The germline V gene encodes CDR1 MDHEN and CDR2 SYDVKM. The CDR3 covers 14 residues. Trimming removed 2 bases from V and 13 bases from J, with 20 bases in between. CDR3 DNA: TGTGCCAGCAGTTTAGGCCAGGTGGGCTCCTCCCTGTACTTC. Protein sequence: CASSLGQVGSSLYF. The variable domain in full, completed from reference TRBV28 and TRBJ2-5, reads DVKVTQSSRYLVKRTGEKVFLECVQDMDHENMFWYRQDPGLGLRLIYFSYDVKMKEKGDIPEGYSVSREKKERFSLILESASTNQTSMYLCASSLGQVGSSLYFGPGTRLLVL.

This chain's CDR3 is CASTVSGGELFF. CDR3 nucleotides: TGTGCCAGCACCGTATCTGGCGGGGAGCTGTTTTTT. The chain carries TRBV28 and TRBJ2-2; the D is unclear. Between the trimmed V and J ends, which lost 7 bases and 7 bases, there was a span of 10 bases. Germline CDR1 and CDR2: MDHEN and SYDVKM. The CDR3 is 12 residues long.

The rearrangement links TRBV20-1 to TRBJ2-7, with D possibly being TRBD1 (5 bases). Germline V lookup: CDR1 DFQATT, CDR2 SNEGSKA (reference sequence). Trimming pared 3 bases from V and 0 bases from J, leaving 12 bases between. The CDR3 runs 14 residues. CDR3: CSASKTVNSYEQYF. For the CDR3, the DNA is TGCAGTGCTAGTAAGACAGTGAACTCCTACGAGCAGTACTTC.

The chain links TRBV29-1 to TRBJ2-1, with 7 bases fitting TRBD1. Per the germline V gene, CDR1 is SQVTM and CDR2 is ANQGSEA. The CDR3 consists of 21 residues. Trimming took 3 bases from V and 4 from J; bases not matched to a gene: 27. The CDR3 is CSVDQPERQGPQSPQYNEQFF. CDR3 coding DNA: TGCAGCGTTGACCAACCCGAGCGACAGGGACCTCAATCGCCCCAATACAATGAGCAGTTCTTC.

This clonotype has more than one count but fewer than ten. This chain links TRBV9 with TRBJ1-2, with TRBD1 matching 8 bases. V lost 0 bases to trimming and J lost 4 bases; unmatched junction nucleotides: 8. The germline CDR1 and CDR2 sequences are SGDLS and YYNGEE. CDR3 length: 16 residues. As DNA, the CDR3 is TGTGCCAGCAGCGTAGAAGGTCCAGGGGGCTCCTATGGCTACACCTTC. It encodes CASSVEGPGGSYGYTF.

This chain uses TRBV4-3 with TRBJ2-6, with 12 bases identical to TRBD1. V shed 4 bases, J shed 12 bases, and the junction held 22 bases outside the gene matches. Germline CDR1 LGHNA, CDR2 YSLEER. The CDR3 sequence is 20 residues long. The CDR3 DNA sequence: TGCGCCAGCAGCCTACAACTCCCGGGACAGGGGGCAGGGGGTGCTAGCGTCCTGACTTTC. Translated, it gives CASSLQLPGQGAGGASVLTF.

This clonotype was seen a handful of times. The chain employs TRBV5-1 and TRBJ1-3; D gene unclear. The CDR3 is 15 amino acids. Trimming left V 0 bases short and J 0 bases short, with 7 bases between. From germline, CDR1 is SGHRS and CDR2 YFSETQ. CDR3 in DNA: TGCGCCAGCAGCTTGGAAGTGAGCTCTGGAAACACCATATATTTT. It is translated as CASSLEVSSGNTIYF.

The table lists this clonotype with a few counts. The chain recombines TRBV19 with TRBJ2-7; 8 nucleotides agree with TRBD2. This CDR3 comprises 15 residues. V dropped 8 bases and J dropped 1; count of bases not matched to a gene: 10. CDR1 and CDR2 from the germline V gene are LNHDA and SQIVND (reference sequence). The CDR3 loop reads CASAPEAGVSYEQYF. The CDR3 bases are TGTGCCAGTGCCCCCGAAGCGGGGGTATCCTACGAGCAGTACTTC.

The chain links TRBV12-3 or TRBV12-4 to TRBJ2-4; TRBD1 is a possible D gene (7 bases). Trimming took 1 base from V and 8 from J, leaving 15 bases between them. This CDR3 contains 15 residues. CDR3 region: CASSLGATGEDIQYF. For the CDR3, the DNA is TGTGCCAGCAGTTTAGGGGCAACAGGGGAGGACATTCAGTACTTC.

This clonotype was seen ten or more times. The CDR3 sequence is CASSNPPGQRGYTF. In nucleotides, the CDR3 is TGTGCCAGCAGTAACCCGCCTGGACAAAGAGGCTACACCTTC. The chain combines TRBV12-3 or TRBV12-4 with TRBJ1-2; a possible D gene is TRBD1 (5 bases). The V end was cut by 5 bases, the J end by 8 bases, with 18 bases between. The CDR3 is 14 residues long.

This clonotype has just a few counts. The chain uses TRBV28 and TRBJ2-3; TRBD2 agrees at 14 bases. Germline V gives CDR1 MDHEN, CDR2 SYDVKM. V lost 6 bases to trimming and J lost 2 bases; unmatched junction nucleotides: 4. The CDR3 spans 16 residues. CDR3 protein: CASSQTSGGATDTQYF. In nucleotides, the CDR3 is TGTGCCAGCAGCCAGACTAGCGGGGGGGCCACAGATACGCAGTATTTT.

About this clonotype: At one end the junction does not follow the germline gene, possibly because of a read error. The chain couples TRBV7-8 to TRBJ2-5, with 7 nucleotides matching TRBD1. The CDR3 is 13 residues long. Germline V gene data show CDR1 as SGHVS and CDR2 as FQNEAQ. Here the CDR3 reads CASSSDREEAQYF. CDR3 DNA sequence: TGTGCCAGCAGCTCCGACAGGGAAGAGGCCCAGTACTTC.

V gene TRBV5-6 combines with J gene TRBJ2-7; tentative D call: TRBD1 (6 bases). Germline V gene sequence: CDR1 SGHDT, CDR2 YYEEEE. The length of the CDR3 is 16 residues. V lost 4 bases and J lost 2, with 19 bases in between. The CDR3: CASSRGQRLFTYEQYF. The CDR3 DNA is TGTGCCAGCAGCCGTGGACAGAGACTCTTTACCTACGAGCAGTACTTC.